This T cell receptor (beta chain) stems from a study of metastatic and nonmetastatic thyroid tumors. Patients underwent thyroid surgery, and none had received any treatment before it. Trimming took 2 bases from V and 2 from J, leaving 16 bases between them. CDR1 and CDR2 (germline): LGHNA, YSLEER. This CDR3 spans 16 amino acids. Note on this clone: No antigen is known for it.

Points from the study as a whole: Reportedly, malignant thyroid tumors had significantly higher TCR beta diversity than benign nodules, in blood and tumor.

TCRdb reanalyzed the PCR reads with MiXCR. The table lists about 12,000 clones, 25% to 40% of them singletons. V is TRBV4-3 and J is TRBJ2-7; D might be TRBD1 or TRBD2, each matching 5 bases. The material sequenced was tumor tissue. The TCR originated in a male donor with papillary thyroid cancer or a benign thyroid nodule (not recorded which). Some clones in this sample may be carry-over from other donors' samples. The CDR3 protein is CASSQIEGRGTYEQYF. Here the CDR3 DNA reads TGCGCCAGCAGCCAAATCGAGGGAAGGGGAACCTACGAGCAGTACTTC.